What follows describes a single TCR beta chain. The antigen it binds to is not known. Per-base qualities were not stored, and no clone one base away is much larger. This sample stems from a study of T cell responses to AZD1222 COVID-19 vaccine (dated by TCRdb to the early 2020s). A note on the overall study: TCR sequencing covered fewer than 250 trial participants: nearly 210 given two doses of AZD1222 and 26 given two doses of MenACWY control vaccine. Enrollment into the trials was organized by age into subgroups of 18-55, 56-69 and 70-plus years, and those subgroups contained about 150, 27 and 61 TCR-sequenced participants, respectively.

Findings and caveats that apply to the study as a whole: A significant rise in spike-specific TCR breadth and depth was observed after two AZD1222 doses relative to day 0 and relative to MenACWY recipients. The 56-69-year group was small, and its depth increase did not reach significance, likely because of low power. The whole spike protein was spanned by vaccine-associated CD4 TCRs, and dominant responses were seen in regions 160-218 and 743-854. Participants were mostly white British, with more females than males. The authors suggested clonal diversity may have been underestimated. Because no day 14 peak-response samples were available, repertoires were characterized only after the peak T cell response. Reportedly, close to half of the unique spike-specific TCRs recognized epitopes lying outside the regions that are mutated in the B.1.351 and B.1.1.7 variants. Conclusions about previously exposed vaccinees are limited because only six or seven AZD1222 recipients were SARS-CoV-2 seropositive at baseline.

The CDR3 regions of human TCRbeta chains were subjected to immunosequencing. In the paper's pipeline: Repertoire TCRs were matched against a reference library of SARS-CoV-2-specific TCRs generated with the MIRA antigen-specificity platform. Breadth was defined as the fraction of unique TCRs that were SARS-CoV-2-associated. Depth was defined as the fraction of total T cells that were SARS-CoV-2-associated. Using the MIRA data, each spike-specific TCR was mapped to the spike region that the TCR reacts to and placed in a CD4 or CD8 class. Log10-transformed breadth and depth values were compared by one-way ANOVA with Sidak's multiple comparisons tests. Held by TCRdb, this immuneACCESS table contains in-frame sequences only and omits some clones. Under half of the omission traces to an unresolved V gene where checked; the cause of the rest is unknown. V, J and clone size reflect that table, while D and trimming were determined from the DNA. Recorded for this sample are more than 150,000 clones; 92% of them occurred a single time. The top ten clonotypes cover 1% to 1.5% of the sample.

The CDR3 runs 17 amino acids, cysteine and phenylalanine included. The kept DNA is CDR3 alone, 51 bases in frame from the first base. Looking up the germline V gene yields CDR1 SGHAT and CDR2 FQNNGV. Relative to germline, V is 5 bases shorter and J is 5 bases shorter, with 25 bases between their ends. This sample's time point label indicates: about 28 days (+/-7) after the second vaccine dose. AZD1222 recipients whose second dose came at about 4 weeks and those whose second dose came at about 12 weeks were combined into one group, since spike-specific TCR depth and breadth did not differ between the two schedules. The vaccinee samples were drawn from two UK trials, COV001 and COV002, one of which was a single-blind randomized controlled phase 2/3 trial testing AZD1222 (ChAdOx1 nCoV-19) in healthy adults. For TCRbeta chain sequencing, PBMC samples were collected from trial participants at day 0 and at day 28 after the second dose.

Here the sequenced sample was peripheral blood, taken 28 days after the second AZD1222 dose. Rearrangement joined TRBV11-2 to TRBJ2-7; the D gene cannot be resolved beyond TRBD1 or TRBD2, each matching 5 bases. This TCR derives from an adult who received the AZD1222 COVID-19 vaccine. Here is the DNA: TGTGCCAGCAGCCCCCTGCCTTTGGGGGAAACAAGAAACGAGCAGTACTTC. This gives the protein CASSPLPLGETRNEQYF.